These 14 T cell receptor beta chains came from one sample sequenced in a study of T cell repertoires in cytomegalovirus infection. These receptors have no identified antigens. TCRdb fed the reads into MiXCR, producing one record per CDR3 protein. The table lists 550,000 to 700,000 distinct CDR3 sequences, 40% of them singletons, with about 48% in the top ten. Here the sequenced sample was cultured PBMCs, taken from culture after CMV antigen stimulation. The source is a human donor in good health (CMV status not recorded). Some clones in this sample may be carry-over from other donors' samples.

The V and J genes are TRBV12-3 or TRBV12-4 and TRBJ2-1; 16 positions agree with TRBD2. The CDR3 loop spans 15 amino acids. With 4 bases clipped from V and 8 bases from J, the junction kept 2 bases outside the gene matches. CDR3 loop: CASSWGTSGRDEQFF. DNA for the CDR3: TGTGCCAGCAGTTGGGGGACTAGCGGGAGGGATGAGCAGTTCTTC.

This clonotype was detected once. CDR3 DNA: TGTGCCACCACCACCTGGGCGGGGGGGAGCACAGATACGCAGTATTTT. Encoded protein: CATTTWAGGSTDTQYF. This chain links TRBV10-3 with TRBJ2-3; 9 bases agree with TRBD2. The ends lost 10 bases at V and 0 bases at J; junction bases unmatched: 11. The germline CDR1 and CDR2 sequences are ENHRY and SYGVKD. The CDR3 has 16 amino acids.

In this sample, this clonotype turned up many times. This chain joins TRBV25-1 and TRBJ2-3, with 11 nucleotides matching TRBD2. CDR3 size: 17 residues. Germline lookup yields CDR1 MGHDK and CDR2 SYGVNS. V shed 2 bases, J shed 0 bases, and the junction held 4 bases outside the gene matches. CDR3 DNA: TGTGCCAGCAGTGAACTAGCGGGGGGCTCTAGCACAGATACGCAGTATTTT. This encodes CASSELAGGSSTDTQYF.

This chain uses TRBV20-1 with TRBJ1-6, with TRBD1 matching 7 bases. The germline CDR1 and CDR2 sequences are DFQATT and SNEGSKA (reference sequence). V lost 6 bases, J lost 2 bases, and 4 bases stayed unmatched. The CDR3 runs 14 residues. The CDR3 protein is CSATQGAYNSPLHF. CDR3 coding DNA: TGCAGTGCCACCCAGGGGGCCTATAATTCACCCCTCCACTTT.

This clonotype was seen a single time. The CDR3 DNA follows: TGTGCCAGCAGCCCCGGGTCAGTCTCTAGCGGGAGTCACGAGACCCAGTACTTC. Encoded protein: CASSPGSVSSGSHETQYF. The rearrangement uses TRBV5-4 and TRBJ2-5; TRBD2 aligns across 10 bases. Germline CDR1 and CDR2: SGHNT and YYREEE (reference sequence). Trimming took 4 bases from V and 5 from J; bases not matched to a gene: 17. The CDR3 is 18 residues long.

Many counts were recorded for this clonotype. The rearrangement uses TRBV7-8 and TRBJ2-7; TRBD2 aligns across 9 bases. CDR3 size: 14 residues. Germline V gene lookup returns CDR1 SGHVS and CDR2 FQNEAQ. V lost 5 bases and J lost 3; bases outside the gene matches: 5. CDR3 protein: CASSVSGGSYEQYF. The DNA for the CDR3 is TGTGCCAGCAGCGTTAGCGGGGGAAGCTACGAGCAGTACTTC. Full variable domain (remainder filled in from reference TRBV7-8 and TRBJ2-7): GAGVSQSPRYKVAKRGQDVALRCDPISGHVSLFWYQQALGQGPEFLTYFQNEAQLDKSGLPSDRFFAERPEGSVSTLKIQRTQQEDSAVYLCASSVSGGSYEQYFGPGTRLTVT.

There are a few counts of this clonotype. The gene calls are TRBV19 and TRBJ2-6; D is ambiguous. Germline values: CDR1 LNHDA, CDR2 SQIVND (reference sequence). V was clipped by 1 base and J by 3 bases, with 10 bases between them. The CDR3 spans 16 residues. The CDR3 DNA reads TGTGCCAGTAGTATAGGCTGGAAAGGTGGGGCCAACGTCCTGACTTTC. This sequence encodes CASSIGWKGGANVLTF.

This clonotype was seen a few times. J is TRBJ1-4 and V is TRBV6-2 or TRBV6-3; D is uncertain. Germline values: CDR1 MNHEY, CDR2 SVGEGT. The CDR3 contains 16 residues. Trimming left V 5 bases short and J 0 bases short, with 13 bases between. The CDR3 bases are TGTGCCAGCAGTAACCCCCGCAGCGCAACTAATGAAAAACTGTTTTTT. Translating it yields CASSNPRSATNEKLFF.

V gene TRBV2 combines with J gene TRBJ2-1; 7 positions agree with TRBD1. The CDR3 extends over 15 amino acids. The trim removed 2 bases at V and 2 bases at J, leaving 3 bases unmatched. Germline lookup yields CDR1 SNHLY and CDR2 FYNNEI. The CDR3 loop is CASSENRGPYNEQFF. In nucleotides, the CDR3 is TGTGCCAGCAGTGAAAACAGGGGCCCCTACAATGAGCAGTTCTTC.

V is TRBV12-3 or TRBV12-4 and J is TRBJ2-7, with a tentative D call TRBD1 (5 bases). This CDR3 has 14 amino acids. Trimming took 1 base from V and 3 from J, leaving 10 bases between them. DNA of the CDR3: TGTGCCAGCAGTTTAGGGACAAGAGTCTACGAGCAGTACTTC. It translates to CASSLGTRVYEQYF.

The sample holds a few counts of this clonotype. The rearrangement uses TRBV19 and TRBJ2-7; a weak D match, TRBD2 (7 bases). Germline CDR1 and CDR2: LNHDA and SQIVND (reference sequence). The V end was cut by 6 bases, the J end by 2 bases, with 11 bases between. The CDR3 covers 13 residues. The CDR3 DNA sequence: TGTGCCAGTAGCCAGGGGAGGGCCTACGAGCAGTACTTC. Its translation is CASSQGRAYEQYF.

This rearrangement joins TRBV6-8 to TRBJ1-1; D not resolved. The CDR3 contains 14 residues. Trimming left V 2 bases short and J 3 bases short, with 10 bases between. Germline lookup yields CDR1 MNHGY and CDR2 SAAAGT. The CDR3: CASSYPPKDTEAFF. DNA of the CDR3: TGTGCCAGCAGTTACCCCCCGAAGGACACTGAAGCTTTCTTT.

This clonotype was picked up a small number of times. The genes are TRBV6-1 and TRBJ2-5; 11 bases match TRBD1. After removal of 5 bases from V and 5 bases from J, the junction contained 7 bases not matched to a gene. CDR3 length: 15 residues. The germline V gene encodes CDR1 MNHNS and CDR2 SASEGT. DNA of the CDR3: TGTGCCAGCAGTACCAGGACAGGGGGCAGGGAGACCCAGTACTTC. It translates to CASSTRTGGRETQYF.

In its sample, this clonotype was seen a few times. J is TRBJ2-1 and V is TRBV12-3 or TRBV12-4; D gene unclear. V dropped 8 bases and J dropped 6 bases, with 14 bases sitting between them. The CDR3 totals 13 residues. The CDR3: CASSSTPSNEQFF. CDR3 DNA sequence: TGTGCCAGCTCGTCTACCCCTAGCAATGAGCAGTTCTTC.